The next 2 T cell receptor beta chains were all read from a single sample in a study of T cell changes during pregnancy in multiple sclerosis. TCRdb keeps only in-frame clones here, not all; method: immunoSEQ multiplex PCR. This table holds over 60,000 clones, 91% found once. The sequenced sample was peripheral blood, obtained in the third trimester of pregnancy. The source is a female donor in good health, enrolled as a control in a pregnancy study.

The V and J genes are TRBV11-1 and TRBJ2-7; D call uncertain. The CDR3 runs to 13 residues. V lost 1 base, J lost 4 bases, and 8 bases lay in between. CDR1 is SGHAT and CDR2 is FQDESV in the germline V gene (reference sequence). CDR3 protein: CASSLGEAYEQYF. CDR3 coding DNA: TGTGCCAGCAGCTTAGGAGAAGCTTACGAGCAGTACTTC.

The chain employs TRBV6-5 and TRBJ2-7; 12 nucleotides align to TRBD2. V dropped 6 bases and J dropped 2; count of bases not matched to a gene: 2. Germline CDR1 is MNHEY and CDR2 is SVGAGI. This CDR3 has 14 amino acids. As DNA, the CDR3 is TGTGCCAGCAGGTGGACTAGCGGGGCCTACGAGCAGTACTTC. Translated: CASRWTSGAYEQYF.